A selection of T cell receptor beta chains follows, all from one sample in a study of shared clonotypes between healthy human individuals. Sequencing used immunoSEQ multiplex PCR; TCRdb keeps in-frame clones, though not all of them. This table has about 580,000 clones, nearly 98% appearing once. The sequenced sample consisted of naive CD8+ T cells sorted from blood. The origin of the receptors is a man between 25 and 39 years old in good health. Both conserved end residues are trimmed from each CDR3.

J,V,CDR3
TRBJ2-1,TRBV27,ASSFGQGAPYNEQF
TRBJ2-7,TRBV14,ASSQGLGGGEQY
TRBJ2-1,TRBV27,ASRRNNEQF
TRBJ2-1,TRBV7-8,ASSPWDQGAYNEQF
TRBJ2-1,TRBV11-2,ASSPRRAMSYNEQF
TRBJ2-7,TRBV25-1,ASSQGDYEQY
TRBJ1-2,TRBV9,ASKMGAGQGYT
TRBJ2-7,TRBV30,AWSSGQGSEQY
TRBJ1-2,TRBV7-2,ASSFGQVYYGYT
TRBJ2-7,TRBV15,ATSRDSPEQY
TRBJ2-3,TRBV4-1,ASLVVGEEEDTQY
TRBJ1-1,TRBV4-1,ASSQGVGRDTEAF
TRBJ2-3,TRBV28,ASSSQIPSGPRGDTQY
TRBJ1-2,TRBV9,ASTVAGAYGYT
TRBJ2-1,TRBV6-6,ASSYSRAMQF
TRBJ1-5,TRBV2,ASSDVANSNQPQH
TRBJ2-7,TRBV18,ASSRSGDGYYEQY
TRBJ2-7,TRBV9,ASSVGSGSGYEQY
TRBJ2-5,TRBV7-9,ASSLVGLRLEETQY
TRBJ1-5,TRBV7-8,ASSSRTGKEHQPQH